The next 22 T cell receptor beta chains were all read from a single sample in a study of cytomegalovirus exposure and HLA in healthy donors. This PCR relied on a set of 60 Vbeta primers and 13 Jbeta primers. Assay: immunoSEQ multiplex PCR; the TCRdb copy retains only in-frame clones and omits some. The repertoire holds about 92,000 clones, about two thirds seen once, with around 2.5% in the top ten. The material sequenced was PBMCs. Receptor source: a man over 45 in good health and CMV-seronegative.

This clone has just one count. The V and J genes are TRBV7-9 and TRBJ2-1; 8 bases align to TRBD2. The CDR3 is 13 amino acids. The J segment lost 4 bases and the V segment lost 6 bases, leaving 2 bases of the junction unmatched. CDR1 is SEHNR and CDR2 is FQNEAQ in the germline V gene (reference sequence). The CDR3 sequence is CASRLAEYNEQFF. The CDR3 bases are TGTGCCAGCAGACTAGCGGAATACAATGAGCAGTTCTTC.

The CDR3: CASFRTGGFQPQHF. CDR3 bases: TGTGCCAGCTTTAGGACAGGGGGCTTTCAGCCCCAGCATTTT. The chain joins TRBV28 to TRBJ1-5, with 11 nucleotides matching TRBD1. This CDR3 contains 14 residues. V trimming: 8 bases; J trimming: 6 bases; junction bases outside the gene matches: 6. Germline values: CDR1 MDHEN, CDR2 SYDVKM.

The chain links TRBV6-1 to TRBJ1-1, with D perhaps matching TRBD1 (5 bases). The CDR3 consists of 13 residues. Trimming left V 3 bases short and J 7 bases short, with 12 bases between. Germline values: CDR1 MNHNS, CDR2 SASEGT. The CDR3 is CASSDGGRGEAFF. Written as DNA, the CDR3 is TGTGCCAGCAGTGACGGGGGAAGGGGTGAAGCTTTCTTT.

The sample holds a few counts of this clone. V gene TRBV4-2 combines with J gene TRBJ2-2; 7 bases agree with TRBD2. The CDR3 has 15 amino acids. From germline, CDR1 is LGHNA and CDR2 YNFKEQ. V lost 1 base, J lost 4 bases, and 3 bases stayed unmatched. The CDR3 DNA reads as TGTGCCAGCAGCCAAGGACTAGCAGGCACCGGGGAGCTGTTTTTT. It yields the protein CASSQGLAGTGELFF.

The chain couples TRBV5-4 to TRBJ2-5; 7 nucleotides match TRBD2. The CDR3 is made up of 16 amino acids. The V segment lost 0 bases and the J segment 4 bases; nucleotides outside the gene matches: 9. The germline gives CDR1 SGHNT, CDR2 YYREEE (reference sequence). Written as DNA, the CDR3 is TGTGCCAGCAGCTTGGCCGGGCTAGCGGTGCTAGAGACCCAGTACTTC. The encoded protein is CASSLAGLAVLETQYF.

The chain joins TRBV5-4 to TRBJ2-5; 8 nucleotides match TRBD1. J gave up 5 bases and V 3 bases, and 6 bases lay outside the gene matches. The CDR3 has 14 residues. Germline V lookup: CDR1 SGHNT, CDR2 YYREEE (reference sequence). The CDR3 nucleotides read TGTGCCAGCAGCTCGGGACAGGTCCAGGAGACCCAGTACTTC. Its translation: CASSSGQVQETQYF. The full variable domain, in which reference TRBV5-4 and TRBJ2-5 provide the parts outside the CDR3, is ETGVTQSPTHLIKTRGQQVTLRCSSQSGHNTVSWYQQALGQGPQFIFQYYREEENGRGNFPPRFSGLQFPNYSSELNVNALELDDSALYLCASSSGQVQETQYFGPGTRLLVL.

The chain links TRBV5-1 to TRBJ2-5; 14 bases agree with TRBD2. V lost 3 bases to trimming and J lost 0 bases; unmatched junction nucleotides: 7. Germline CDR1 is SGHRS and CDR2 is YFSETQ. The CDR3 runs to 18 residues. CDR3 sequence reads: CASSSGLAGALNQETQYF. In DNA form, the CDR3 reads TGCGCCAGCAGCTCGGGACTAGCGGGGGCTCTCAACCAAGAGACCCAGTACTTC.

Notes on this clone: A read error may account for a junction end that differs from germline. The CDR3 loop reads CASSRDRMNTEAFF. CDR3 bases: TGCGCCAGCAGCCGAGACAGGATGAATACTGAAGCTTTCTTT. The chain joins TRBV4-3 to TRBJ1-1; D is perhaps TRBD1 (6 bases). The germline V gene has CDR1 LGHNA and CDR2 YSLEER. The CDR3 has 14 residues.

J is TRBJ2-1 and V is TRBV9; D is possibly TRBD2 (6 bases). Trimming shortened V by 3 bases and J by 3 bases, and 10 bases separated the two germline ends. This CDR3 is 14 amino acids long. Germline CDR1 is SGDLS and CDR2 is YYNGEE. As DNA, the CDR3 is TGTGCCAGCAGCGAAGGCGGGAACTACAATGAGCAGTTCTTC. This codes for CASSEGGNYNEQFF. Filled out from reference TRBV9 and TRBJ2-1, the complete variable domain reads DSGVTQTPKHLITATGQRVTLRCSPRSGDLSVYWYQQSLDQGLQFLIQYYNGEERAKGNILERFSAQQFPDLHSELNLSSLELGDSALYFCASSEGGNYNEQFFGPGTRLTVL.

This clone has a handful of counts. The DNA for the CDR3 is TGTGCCAGCAGTTTAGCCTACCAAATGACAAGCTATGGCTACACCTTC. Residues: CASSLAYQMTSYGYTF. The rearrangement joins TRBV28 to TRBJ1-2; D gene ambiguous. With 2 bases removed from V and 4 bases from J, the gap between germline ends came to 17 bases. Per the germline V gene, CDR1 is MDHEN and CDR2 is SYDVKM. The CDR3 runs to 16 residues.

As regards this clone: In the same sample, other DNA sequences code for this CDR3. The gene calls are TRBV30 and TRBJ1-5, with 9 bases fitting TRBD1. The germline V gene encodes CDR1 GTSNPN and CDR2 SVGIG (reference sequence). J gave up 5 bases and V 5 bases, and 4 bases lay outside the gene matches. The CDR3 has 13 residues. The CDR3 loop reads CAWGGQGDQPQHF. The CDR3 DNA follows: TGTGCCTGGGGGGGACAGGGCGATCAGCCCCAGCATTTT.

The table lists this clone with a count of one. The V gene is TRBV5-4, the J gene TRBJ1-1; no firm D call. CDR3 length: 15 amino acids. Germline CDR1 is SGHNT and CDR2 is YYREEE (reference sequence). The V and J ends lost 7 bases and 0 bases respectively, with 16 bases between them. CDR3 region: CASGVGKGMNTEAFF. As DNA, the CDR3 is TGTGCCAGCGGCGTCGGGAAGGGTATGAACACTGAAGCTTTCTTT.

This clone was detected only a few times. The V call is TRBV10-3, the J call TRBJ2-7, with TRBD1 matching over 10 bases. The CDR3 sequence is 14 residues long. Looked up from germline, CDR1 is ENHRY and CDR2 is SYGVKD. With V trimmed by 4 bases and J by 2 bases, 2 bases remained unmatched. CDR3 amino acids: CAISGQGATYEQYF. The CDR3 nucleotides read TGTGCCATCAGTGGACAGGGGGCCACCTACGAGCAGTACTTC.

This clone has only a few counts. The chain joins TRBV7-2 to TRBJ1-3; D uncertain. The CDR3 is made up of 15 amino acids. Germline CDR1 reads SGHTA; CDR2 reads FQGNSA. V lost 2 bases, J lost 4 bases, and 12 bases lay in between. The CDR3: CASSLRAFTGNTIYF. CDR3 nucleotide sequence: TGTGCCAGCAGCTTACGCGCGTTTACGGGAAACACCATATATTTT.

Only one count was recorded for this clone. This rearrangement joins TRBV27 to TRBJ2-2, with D perhaps matching TRBD1 (5 bases). The CDR3 runs 13 residues. Germline V CDR1 and CDR2: MNHEY, SMNVEV (reference sequence). V dropped 6 bases and J dropped 4 bases, with 9 bases sitting between them. The CDR3 DNA reads TGTGCCAGCAGCAGGGTGGGCACCGGGGAGCTGTTTTTT. Its translation: CASSRVGTGELFF.

Comments on this clone: Lacking the conserved final phenylalanine or tryptophan, this CDR3 likely reflects a read error. V is TRBV19 and J is TRBJ2-3, with 8 bases fitting TRBD2. Trimming took 7 bases from V and 3 from J; bases not matched to a gene: 9. CDR1 is LNHDA, CDR2 SQIVND, per germline (reference sequence). The CDR3 has 15 residues. The chain's CDR3 is CASKHRAGVTDTQYV. The DNA of the CDR3 is TGTGCCAGTAAGCACCGAGCGGGAGTAACAGATACGCAGTATGTT.

The chain has TRBV5-1 and TRBJ2-2; 7 nucleotides match TRBD2. V shed 4 bases and J 3 bases; nucleotides not matched to a gene: 6. This CDR3 contains 15 residues. Germline loops: CDR1 SGHRS, CDR2 YFSETQ. The CDR3 DNA follows: TGCGCCAGCAGCGAGCGGGGAGGATACACCGGGGAGCTGTTTTTT. Translated: CASSERGGYTGELFF.

The CDR3 is CASSLLRHSYTF. As DNA, the CDR3 is TGTGCCAGCAGCTTACTCAGGCATAGCTACACCTTC. This chain connects TRBV7-2 to TRBJ1-2; D call uncertain. V was clipped by 2 bases and J by 9 bases, with 10 bases between them. Germline V gives CDR1 SGHTA, CDR2 FQGNSA. The CDR3 contains 12 residues.

The CDR3 DNA reads TGTGCCATCAGAGTTGCAGGGGGCCCGAACACTGAAGCTTTCTTT. Translating it yields CAIRVAGGPNTEAFF. The chain couples TRBV10-3 to TRBJ1-1; 8 bases are shared with TRBD1. Germline CDR1 is ENHRY and CDR2 is SYGVKD. V shed 6 bases and J 1 base; nucleotides not matched to a gene: 7. The CDR3 consists of 15 residues.

The rearrangement links TRBV19 to TRBJ1-5; no clear D. V dropped 3 bases and J dropped 6 bases, with 12 bases sitting between them. The germline V gene has CDR1 LNHDA and CDR2 SQIVND (reference sequence). This CDR3 region has 14 residues. DNA for the CDR3: TGTGCCAGTAGTATTATGGCAGGTCCTCAGCCCCAGCATTTT. This gives the protein CASSIMAGPQPQHF.

The chain carries TRBV5-1 and TRBJ1-4; D is undetermined. In germline, CDR1 is SGHRS, CDR2 YFSETQ. This CDR3 has 14 amino acids. V lost 0 bases to trimming and J lost 5 bases, with 8 bases between them. The CDR3 sequence is CASSLAPGNEKLFF. The CDR3 bases are TGCGCCAGCAGCTTGGCACCTGGCAATGAAAAACTGTTTTTT.

The gene calls are TRBV2 and TRBJ1-1; a possible D gene is TRBD1 (6 bases). The CDR3 totals 13 residues. Germline CDR1 SNHLY, CDR2 FYNNEI. The ends were cut back, 11 bases at V and 0 bases at J, with 13 bases in the middle. This CDR3 reads CAGATGLNTEAFF. The CDR3 DNA sequence: TGTGCCGGCGCGACAGGCTTGAACACTGAAGCTTTCTTT.